Each of the 10 T cell receptor beta chains below was sequenced from the same sample in a study of blood T cell repertoires in COVID-19 (dated by TCRdb to 2018 to 2020). Receptor amplification or capture employed the immunoSEQ multiplex PCR assay. This is the immuneACCESS table as TCRdb keeps it, with only in-frame sequences that have V and J called. A part of the clones is gone; compared with another copy, unresolved V genes explain less than half, and the rest is unexplained. Across this sample there are some 150,000 clones, with 84% seen only once. Of the sample, 5.8% falls within the top ten clones. The sequenced sample consisted of PBMCs or T cells enriched from blood (not recorded which). Source of these receptors: a woman between 50 and 59 years old who had been exposed to COVID-19.

The chain joins TRBV7-2 to TRBJ1-1; D is undetermined. V lost 1 base and J 0 bases, leaving 12 bases between the germline ends. The CDR3 is 16 amino acids. CDR1 SGHTA and CDR2 FQGNSA come from the germline V gene. In DNA, the CDR3 is TGTGCCAGCAGCTTAGAGGGAGGACGATTGAACACTGAAGCTTTCTTT. This sequence encodes CASSLEGGRLNTEAFF.

This sequence joins TRBV21-1 and TRBJ1-1. TRBV21-1 is a pseudogene segment. The CDR3 runs to 13 residues. This CDR3 reads CASSNSGWTEAFF. CDR3 bases: TGTGCCAGCAGTAACAGCGGTTGGACTGAAGCTTTCTTT.

The rearrangement links TRBV7-9 to TRBJ2-4; no definite D call. The CDR3 has 12 amino acids. The V gene's germline CDR1 is SEHNR and CDR2 FQNEAQ (reference sequence). V gave up 5 bases and J gave up 7 bases, with 9 bases separating them. The CDR3, as DNA: TGTGCCAGCAGCCCTCCCGAGAACATTCAGTACTTC. This sequence encodes CASSPPENIQYF.

This chain uses TRBV10-3 with TRBJ1-3; D remains ambiguous. The V end was cut by 10 bases, the J end by 0 bases, with 16 bases between. Germline V gene lookup returns CDR1 ENHRY and CDR2 SYGVKD. The CDR3 extends over 15 amino acids. The CDR3 sequence is CATRYQLLSGNTIYF. The DNA of the CDR3 is TGTGCCACCCGGTATCAACTACTCTCTGGAAACACCATATATTTT.

The chain recombines TRBV7-2 with TRBJ2-3; D may be TRBD1 (6 bases). This CDR3 contains 16 residues. With 3 bases removed from V and 5 bases from J, the gap between germline ends came to 18 bases. CDR1 and CDR2 from the germline V gene are SGHTA and FQGNSA. The DNA of the CDR3 is TGTGCCAGCAGCTTGGGAACTATCCCAGGGGTAGATACGCAGTATTTT. Protein: CASSLGTIPGVDTQYF. Combining the CDR3 with reference TRBV7-2 and TRBJ2-3 gives the whole variable domain GAGVSQSPSNKVTEKGKDVELRCDPISGHTALYWYRQSLGQGLEFLIYFQGNSAPDKSGLPSDRFSAERTGGSVSTLTIQRTQQEDSAVYLCASSLGTIPGVDTQYFGPGTRLTVL.

A single count supports this clone. The J gene is TRBJ2-2, the V gene TRBV6-2 or TRBV6-3; D may be TRBD1 (8 bases). The CDR3 extends over 16 amino acids. Germline V gives CDR1 MNHEY, CDR2 SVGEGT. V was pared by 4 bases and J by 4 bases, with 16 bases between. CDR3 DNA: TGTGCCAGCAGTTCCACACAGGGGGGGTCCACCGGGGAGCTGTTTTTT. As protein: CASSSTQGGSTGELFF.

The genes are TRBV24-1 and TRBJ2-1, with a tentative D call TRBD1 (6 bases). The CDR3 runs to 13 residues. Per germline, CDR1 KGHDR and CDR2 SFDVKD. V was clipped by 4 bases and J by 9 bases, with 12 bases between them. The CDR3 DNA is TGTGCCACCAGTGAACCTCAGGGGTTTGAGCAGTTCTTC. It codes for CATSEPQGFEQFF.

V usage is TRBV14 and J usage is TRBJ2-2; the D gene is possibly TRBD1 (6 bases). The V end was cut by 4 bases, the J end by 5 bases, with 11 bases between. Germline V gene sequence: CDR1 SGHDN, CDR2 FVKESK. The CDR3 sequence is 14 residues long. This chain's CDR3 is CASSPRQETGELFF. Here the CDR3 DNA reads TGTGCCAGCAGCCCCCGACAGGAAACCGGGGAGCTGTTTTTT.

This chain connects TRBV4-2 to TRBJ2-3; 9 bases are shared with TRBD1. V dropped 2 bases and J dropped 2; count of bases not matched to a gene: 8. The CDR3 spans 17 residues. The V gene's germline CDR1 is LGHNA and CDR2 YNFKEQ. Here the CDR3 DNA reads TGTGCCAGCAGCCAACCCTCGACAGGGGGGCTCACAGATACGCAGTATTTT. Translating gives CASSQPSTGGLTDTQYF.

The V call is TRBV6-2 or TRBV6-3, the J call TRBJ1-5; 7 bases are a match to TRBD1. The CDR3 runs to 19 residues. Germline V lookup: CDR1 MNHEY, CDR2 SVGEGT. The junction had 17 bases not matched to a gene; V was cut back by 3 bases and J by 3 bases. The CDR3 DNA is TGTGCCAGCAGTTATTCTTCCCGGGACAGCGAAAAACCCAATCAGCCCCAGCATTTT. This gives the protein CASSYSSRDSEKPNQPQHF.